The 27 T cell receptor beta chains below come from one sample, sequenced in a study of T cell clonality in common variable immunodeficiency. TCRdb's copy holds only in-frame clones and misses some; the assay was immunoSEQ multiplex PCR. The sample includes tens of thousands of clones, none of them occurring once. Input material: peripheral blood mononuclear cells. These receptors all stem from a person aged 18 to 70 in good health.

There are a few counts of this clone. This CDR3 reads CASSLRDRVSNEQYF. The CDR3 DNA, read in part, is TGTGCCAGCAGCCTCCGGGACAGGGTATCCAACGAG. The V and J genes are TRBV11-1 and TRBJ2-7; 9 bases agree with TRBD1. The read finishes 3 residues shy of the CDR3 end, and the germline J gene is used to complete it. Germline lookup yields CDR1 SGHAT and CDR2 FQDESV (reference sequence). Losses at the gene ends were 5 bases for V and 5 bases for J; bases not matched to a gene: 10. The CDR3 is 15 residues long.

This clone showed up many times. Read data end 3 residues before the CDR3 end; the end is taken from the germline J gene. The gene calls are TRBV2 and TRBJ1-6; 10 bases map to TRBD1. The length of the CDR3 is 16 residues. The V gene end was trimmed by 6 bases and the J gene end by 9 bases; junction bases not matched to a gene: 11. Germline CDR1 SNHLY, CDR2 FYNNEI. The CDR3 sequence: CASSPARDRGASPLHF. Incomplete CDR3 DNA: TGTGCCAGCAGCCCCGCCCGGGACAGGGGAGCTTCACCC.

In its sample, this clone was seen many times. The observed sequence ends 3 residues before the CDR3 terminus, with the missing tail filled in from the germline J gene. V gene TRBV20-1 combines with J gene TRBJ2-1; 10 bases match TRBD2. V was pared by 1 base and J by 4 bases, with 1 base of the junction left unmatched. The CDR3 is 14 residues long. Germline-derived CDR1 and CDR2 are DFQATT and SNEGSKA (reference sequence). The sequenced CDR3 bases are TGCAGTGCTAGAGTGACTAGCGGGTACAATGAG. Encoded protein: CSARVTSGYNE. The whole CDR3 is CSARVTSGYNEQFF.

At least ten counts were recorded for this clone. The CDR3 is cut off 3 residues early in the read; its end comes from the germline J gene. The V and J genes are TRBV4-2 and TRBJ1-6; 7 nucleotides agree with TRBD1. This CDR3 spans 16 amino acids. With 3 bases clipped from V and 11 bases from J, the junction kept 13 bases outside the gene matches. Germline V lookup: CDR1 LGHNA, CDR2 YNFKEQ. CDR3 sequence: CASSQGLSGGMAPLHF. CDR3 DNA (partial): TGTGCCAGCAGCCAGGGGCTGTCAGGGGGGATGGCACCC.

This clone appeared many times. The read ends 3 residues early relative to the CDR3; the germline J gene fills the gap. The chain employs TRBV9 and TRBJ2-1, with D possibly being TRBD1 (5 bases). Trimming removed 0 bases from V and 3 bases from J, with 16 bases in between. Looked up from germline, CDR1 is SGDLS and CDR2 is YYNGEE. This CDR3 has 17 residues. CDR3 bases read: TGTGCCAGCAGCGTAGGTTCCAGGGCAGCCCTCTACAATGAG. Translated: CASSVGSRAALYNE. The full-length CDR3 reads as CASSVGSRAALYNEQFF.

The sample holds many counts of this clone. The read terminates 3 residues before the CDR3 end, so the remaining end is supplied by the germline J gene. The chain is built from TRBV19 and TRBJ2-5, with 7 bases that match TRBD1. The germline CDR1 and CDR2 sequences are LNHDA and SQIVND (reference sequence). This CDR3 is built from 16 residues. V was clipped by 3 bases and J by 1 base; unmatched bases: 8. Incomplete CDR3 DNA: TGTGCCAGTAGTATGCGTTCGGGACAGATCCAAGAGACC. Translated, it gives CASSMRSGQIQET. In full, the CDR3 reads CASSMRSGQIQETQYF.

The sample holds many counts of this clone. The missing CDR3 end, 3 residues past where the read stops, is filled in from the germline J gene. This chain links TRBV7-2 with TRBJ1-2; the match to TRBD1 covers 8 bases. Germline V gene data show CDR1 as SGHTA and CDR2 as FQGNSA. The CDR3 spans 13 residues. J gave up 4 bases and V 3 bases, and 1 base lay outside the gene matches. CDR3 amino acids: CASSLDRVYGYTF. The DNA read from the CDR3 is TGTGCCAGCAGCTTGGACAGGGTCTATGGC.

This clone was seen at least ten times. The sequence runs out 3 residues before the end of the CDR3; the remainder is reconstructed from the germline J gene. This chain uses TRBV11-3 with TRBJ1-1, with D perhaps matching TRBD1 (6 bases). Looked up from germline, CDR1 is SGHNT and CDR2 is YENEEA. Trimming pared 1 base from V and 4 bases from J, leaving 10 bases between. The CDR3 runs to 14 residues. The CDR3 bases that were read are TGTGCCAGCAGCTTAGGGAGGGGGGGCACTGAA. It yields the protein CASSLGRGGTE. The full-length CDR3 reads as CASSLGRGGTEAFF. Full variable domain (outside the CDR3, taken from reference TRBV11-3 and TRBJ1-1): EAGVVQSPRYKIIEKKQPVAFWCNPISGHNTLYWYLQNLGQGPELLIRYENEEAVDDSQLPKDRFSAERLKGVDSTLKIQPAELGDSAVYLCASSLGRGGTEAFFGQGTRLTVV.

This clone was picked up many times. The sequenced CDR3 bases are TGCAGTGCTAGTTTCGCCAGCGGCTACGAG. It is translated as CSASFASGYE. The full-length CDR3 reads as CSASFASGYEQYF. The chain is built from TRBV20-1 and TRBJ2-7; possibly TRBD2 for D (5 bases). The read ends 3 residues shy of where the CDR3 ends; the end is completed using the germline J gene. Per germline, CDR1 DFQATT and CDR2 SNEGSKA (reference sequence). The CDR3 extends over 13 amino acids. V was pared by 3 bases and J by 3 bases, with 12 bases between.

This clone was counted ten times or more. The read ends 3 residues shy of where the CDR3 ends; the end is completed using the germline J gene. The chain carries TRBV10-1 and TRBJ1-1; a possible D gene is TRBD1 (6 bases). Germline CDR1 reads WNHNN; CDR2 reads SYGVQD (reference sequence). The CDR3 extends over 13 amino acids. Trimming left V 6 bases short and J 3 bases short, with 11 bases between. The DNA read from the CDR3 is TGCGCCAGCAGATTTCAGGGGCACACTGAA. This translates into CASRFQGHTE. The whole CDR3 is CASRFQGHTEAFF.

This clone has at least ten counts. The read ends 3 residues before the CDR3 terminus; that terminus is restored from the germline J gene. The chain links TRBV20-1 to TRBJ2-6; D unresolved. The CDR3 has 14 amino acids. Germline V gene lookup returns CDR1 DFQATT and CDR2 SNEGSKA (reference sequence). V dropped 6 bases and J dropped 3 bases, with 12 bases sitting between them. The CDR3 protein is CSAPVLNGANVLTF. Incomplete CDR3 DNA: TGCAGTGCCCCAGTTCTTAATGGGGCCAACGTC.

Ten or more counts support this clone. This CDR3 reads CASSMEKLAGFGGDTQYF. The sequenced part of the CDR3 DNA is TGTGCCAGTAGTATGGAGAAGCTAGCGGGGTTCGGGGGAGATACG. The V and J genes are TRBV19 and TRBJ2-3, with 9 bases matching TRBD2. The CDR3 end falls 3 residues outside the read, so it is completed with the germline J gene. The CDR3 runs 18 residues. V lost 3 bases to trimming and J lost 5 bases; unmatched junction nucleotides: 15. CDR1 and CDR2 from the germline V gene are LNHDA and SQIVND (reference sequence).

This clone was recorded many times. The sequence runs out 3 residues before the end of the CDR3; the remainder is reconstructed from the germline J gene. The chain links TRBV11-2 to TRBJ1-1, with D uncertain. The CDR3 length is 14 residues. The V end lost 5 bases, the J end lost 0 bases, and 10 bases lay between the germline ends. CDR1 is SGHAT and CDR2 is FQNNGV in the germline V gene. The CDR3 protein is CASSPLGMNTEAFF. The part of the CDR3 DNA that was read is TGTGCCAGCAGCCCTCTAGGTATGAACACTGAA.

This clone was seen ten or more times. Read coverage stops 3 residues before the CDR3 terminus; the germline J gene supplies the remainder. The chain joins TRBV20-1 to TRBJ2-3; tentative D call: TRBD2 (5 bases). Trimming left V 3 bases short and J 3 bases short, with 13 bases between. Germline lookup yields CDR1 DFQATT and CDR2 SNEGSKA (reference sequence). This CDR3 is built from 14 residues. The CDR3 bases that were read are TGCAGTGCTAGGGACTTGGCAAAAACAGATACG. This sequence encodes CSARDLAKTDT. The CDR3, in full, reads CSARDLAKTDTQYF.

This clone was seen ten or more times. The read terminates 3 residues ahead of where the CDR3 ends, so the germline J gene completes it. The V gene is TRBV27, the J gene TRBJ2-6, with TRBD1 as a possible D gene (6 bases). With 5 bases removed from V and 4 bases from J, the gap between germline ends came to 9 bases. The CDR3 covers 14 residues. From germline, CDR1 is MNHEY and CDR2 SMNVEV (reference sequence). The CDR3: CASSQGSGANVLTF. CDR3 bases read: TGTGCCAGCAGTCAGGGGTCGGGGGCCAACGTC.

At least ten counts were recorded for this clone. The CDR3 extends 3 residues past the end of the read, so its final part is completed from the germline J gene. The chain couples TRBV9 to TRBJ2-6; 7 positions match TRBD2. Germline CDR1 SGDLS, CDR2 YYNGEE. The CDR3 is made up of 21 amino acids. V shed 2 bases, J shed 0 bases, and the junction held 17 bases outside the gene matches. The CDR3 reads CASSVQSSGPTGPSGANVLTF. Incomplete CDR3 DNA: TGTGCCAGCAGCGTCCAGTCTAGCGGCCCCACCGGCCCCTCTGGGGCCAACGTC.

This clone was found many times. The read halts 3 residues ahead of the CDR3 end, with the missing end drawn from the germline J gene. The V and J genes are TRBV10-3 and TRBJ1-2; D not resolved. The CDR3 sequence is 16 residues long. Germline V gives CDR1 ENHRY, CDR2 SYGVKD. The CDR3 loop is CAISSFTVLFSESYTF. Incomplete CDR3 DNA: TGTGCCATCAGTTCCTTTACGGTACTCTTTAGTGAGAGC.

This clone has a count of ten or more. The read falls 3 residues short of the CDR3 end, and the missing part is taken from the germline J gene. The V call is TRBV7-2, the J call TRBJ2-1; perhaps TRBD1 as D (6 bases). The CDR3 runs to 14 residues. Germline V gives CDR1 SGHTA, CDR2 FQGNSA. Trimming removed 1 base at V and 5 bases at J, with 9 bases between. The part of the CDR3 DNA that was read is TGTGCCAGCAGCTTAGTGGGGGACAACAATGAG. Translating it yields CASSLVGDNNE. The full CDR3 sequence reads CASSLVGDNNEQFF.

This clone came up many times. One end of the junction does not line up with germline, which may come from a read error. The observed sequence ends 3 residues before the CDR3 terminus, with the missing tail filled in from the germline J gene. The rearrangement links TRBV7-3 to TRBJ1-1, with D uncertain. Germline-derived CDR1 and CDR2 are SGHTA and FQGTGA. The CDR3 runs 15 residues. The CDR3 loop is CASSLTPGVKTEAFF. The sequenced CDR3 bases are TGTGCCAGCAGCTTAACCCCCGGGGTGAAGACTGAA.

This clone has ten or more counts. The sequenced part of the CDR3 DNA is TGTGCCAGCAGCTTGCCTAATACAGGGTTCGGGGAG. Its protein is CASSLPNTGFGE. The entire CDR3 protein reads CASSLPNTGFGELFF. The rearrangement joins TRBV5-6 to TRBJ2-2; perhaps TRBD1 as D (6 bases). The sequence runs out 3 residues before the end of the CDR3; the remainder is reconstructed from the germline J gene. V was cut by 1 base and J by 7 bases, with 14 bases left in between. CDR3 length equals 15 residues. Germline V gene sequence: CDR1 SGHDT, CDR2 YYEEEE.

This clone was recorded at least ten times. The read comes to an end 3 residues before the CDR3 does, leaving the germline J gene to fill in the end. This sequence joins TRBV6-2 or TRBV6-3 and TRBJ1-3, with D perhaps TRBD1 (6 bases). V lost 6 bases, J lost 0 bases, and 15 bases lay in between. Germline V gene lookup returns CDR1 MNHEY and CDR2 SVGEGT. The CDR3 has 16 amino acids. CDR3 protein: CASRLDRGSSGNTIYF. The DNA read from the CDR3 is TGTGCCAGCAGATTGGACAGAGGATCCTCTGGAAACACC.

This clone has ten or more counts. The read ends 3 residues before the CDR3 terminus; that terminus is restored from the germline J gene. This chain uses TRBV20-1 with TRBJ2-1; 15 bases map to TRBD2. This CDR3 contains 16 residues. Per the germline V gene, CDR1 is DFQATT and CDR2 is SNEGSKA (reference sequence). J gave up 8 bases and V 6 bases, and 11 bases lay outside the gene matches. Partial CDR3 DNA: TGCAGTGCATCTCCTCCCCGGACTAGCGGGGGGGATGAG. Protein: CSASPPRTSGGDE. The CDR3 in full is CSASPPRTSGGDEQFF.

This clone was counted many times. Read sequence stops 3 residues before the CDR3 end, and the germline J gene provides the missing end. The chain uses TRBV18 and TRBJ1-1, with 7 nucleotides matching TRBD1. In germline, CDR1 is KGHSH, CDR2 LQKENI. V lost 3 bases and J lost 0; bases outside the gene matches: 10. The CDR3 length is 17 residues. Incomplete CDR3 DNA: TGTGCCAGCTCACCCCTACCGGGACAGAGGGTGAACACTGAA. Translating gives CASSPLPGQRVNTE. The full CDR3 is CASSPLPGQRVNTEAFF.

This clone was detected many times. The read ends 3 residues early relative to the CDR3; the germline J gene fills the gap. The chain combines TRBV5-1 with TRBJ2-2; 9 nucleotides match TRBD1. This CDR3 spans 15 amino acids. From germline, CDR1 is SGHRS and CDR2 YFSETQ. Germline trimming cut 1 base from V and 6 bases from J; bases unmatched to any gene: 4. CDR3 sequence reads: CASSLWTGESGELFF. CDR3 bases read: TGCGCCAGCAGCTTGTGGACAGGGGAGTCCGGGGAG.

This clone was counted at least ten times. Read data end 3 residues before the CDR3 end; the end is taken from the germline J gene. This chain links TRBV6-4 with TRBJ1-1; possibly TRBD1 for D (5 bases). Germline-derived CDR1 and CDR2 are MRHNA and SNTAGT. CDR3 length equals 19 residues. The CDR3 region is CASSDPSLWSGRNSRGAFF. The part of the CDR3 DNA that was read is TGTGCCAGCAGTGACCCGTCCCTGTGGTCAGGGAGAAATTCGAGGGGA.

This clone was seen ten or more times. The CDR3 extends 3 residues past the end of the read, so its final part is completed from the germline J gene. The chain uses TRBV10-1 and TRBJ2-2; D might be TRBD1 (5 bases). Germline values: CDR1 WNHNN, CDR2 SYGVQD (reference sequence). Deletions cut 2 bases from V and 5 bases from J, with 12 bases between. The CDR3 spans 15 residues. CDR3 DNA, as far as it was read: TGCGCCAGCAGTGAGGGCAGGGTGGGGACCGGGGAG. Residues: CASSEGRVGTGE. The CDR3 in its entirety is CASSEGRVGTGELFF.

This clone came up many times. The part of the CDR3 DNA that was read is TGTGCCAGCAGTAAGCCCGGACTAGCGGACGTCTCCTACAATGAG. This sequence encodes CASSKPGLADVSYNE. Given in full, the CDR3 is CASSKPGLADVSYNEQFF. The chain combines TRBV28 with TRBJ2-1; TRBD2 matches at 10 bases. The read terminates 3 residues ahead of where the CDR3 ends, so the germline J gene completes it. Germline V CDR1 and CDR2: MDHEN, SYDVKM. J gave up 0 bases and V 5 bases, and 10 bases lay outside the gene matches. The CDR3 has 18 amino acids.